The present T cell receptor beta chain was sequenced within a study of CXCR3-negative and CXCR3-positive naive CD8 T cells. Comments on this clonotype: Its target is not known.

The study, taken as a whole, reports: Partly lower CXCR3 expression followed cryopreservation, and most assays relied on fresh PBMCs. TRBV-TRBJ usage matched between naive CXCR3-negative and CXCR3-positive cells but not between memory cells. Similarly elevated diversity marked both naive subsets, with memory CD8+ cells showing far lower diversity.

Sorts performed in triplicate captured 300,000 cells each from every CD8+ T cell subset. The CDR3 totals 12 residues. Germline V gene data show CDR1 as SQVTM and CDR2 as ANQGSEA. Preparation of TRB cDNA libraries relied on 5' RACE carrying UMI labels. TCRdb reworked the 5' RACE reads into one entry per CDR3 protein, no DNA. The clone table shows roughly 24,000 distinct CDR3 sequences, with the ten largest holding around 20%. The TCR comes from a human donor in good health. Some clones in this sample may be carry-over from other donors' samples. The sample comprised memory CD8+ T cells from blood. The V call is TRBV29-1, the J call TRBJ2-7. The CDR3 protein is CSVEVVPYEQYF.